A single sample gave rise to the 9 T cell receptor beta chains below, sequenced in a study of T cell changes during pregnancy in multiple sclerosis (dated by TCRdb to the late 2010s). The receptor library was made with the immunoSEQ multiplex PCR assay. What TCRdb holds here is the immuneACCESS table cut down to in-frame rearrangements. Part of the clones is not present; checked against another copy, under half of the missing clones reflect an unresolved V gene, and the others are unexplained. The sample records around 64,000 clones, about 90% of which are singletons. The ten largest clones represent almost 0.3% of the sample. The material was CD4+ T cells from peripheral blood mononuclear cells, obtained after pregnancy. These receptors were taken from a female donor with multiple sclerosis, enrolled in a pregnancy study.

This clone was detected only once. The chain combines TRBV30 with TRBJ1-2; no clear D. The CDR3 length is 13 residues. V lost 0 bases and J 3 bases, leaving 8 bases between the germline ends. Germline V gene sequence: CDR1 GTSNPN, CDR2 SVGIG (reference sequence). The CDR3 reads CAWSVGLDYGYTF. Written as DNA, the CDR3 is TGTGCCTGGAGTGTAGGACTCGACTATGGCTACACCTTC.

The chain combines TRBV1 with TRBJ1-1. TRBV1 is a pseudogene segment. The CDR3 sequence is 15 residues long. The CDR3 DNA follows: TGCACCAGCCCCCCCGGGAGGCCTCTTCCCACTGAAGCTTTCTTT. Translating gives CTSPPGRPLPTEAFF.

V is TRBV19 and J is TRBJ1-5; no firm D call. With 7 bases removed from V and 5 bases from J, the gap between germline ends came to 12 bases. The CDR3 totals 13 residues. Germline V gene sequence: CDR1 LNHDA, CDR2 SQIVND (reference sequence). The CDR3 coding sequence is TGTGCCAGTAAAGGCCAGGCGCATCAGCCCCAGCATTTT. Translated, it gives CASKGQAHQPQHF.

V gene TRBV7-2 combines with J gene TRBJ2-5; 7 bases match TRBD2. The CDR3 is 13 residues long. CDR1 is SGHTA and CDR2 is FQGNSA in the germline V gene. V gave up 4 bases and J gave up 11 bases; unmatched junction bases: 10. The CDR3 sequence is CASSSKSSGEQYF. DNA of the CDR3: TGTGCCAGCAGCTCGAAATCCAGCGGGGAGCAGTACTTC.

This clone was seen once. The gene calls are TRBV5-1 and TRBJ2-7; 10 bases match TRBD1. This CDR3 region has 14 residues. V was pared by 2 bases and J by 6 bases, with 5 bases of the junction left unmatched. The germline CDR1 and CDR2 sequences are SGHRS and YFSETQ. In DNA form, the CDR3 reads TGCGCCAGCAGCTTCCGGGACAGGGGTAGCGAGCAGTACTTC. Protein: CASSFRDRGSEQYF. The whole variable domain, filled in from reference TRBV5-1 and TRBJ2-7, reads KAGVTQTPRYLIKTRGQQVTLSCSPISGHRSVSWYQQTPGQGLQFLFEYFSETQRNKGNFPGRFSGRQFSNSRSEMNVSTLELGDSALYLCASSFRDRGSEQYFGPGTRLTVT.

The chain has TRBV7-2 and TRBJ1-3; unclear D gene. V lost 4 bases and J lost 0, with 10 bases in between. Germline CDR1 is SGHTA and CDR2 is FQGNSA. This CDR3 has 15 amino acids. The CDR3 bases are TGTGCCAGCAGCTCGACGCGGGTCTCTGGAAACACCATATATTTT. It encodes CASSSTRVSGNTIYF.

This chain uses TRBV4-1 with TRBJ1-5; weak D call: TRBD1 (5 bases). The CDR3 has 15 residues. The germline CDR1 and CDR2 sequences are MGHRA and YSYEKL. V lost 0 bases and J lost 7, with 13 bases in between. CDR3 sequence reads: CASSQERDSGQPQHF. The CDR3 bases are TGCGCCAGCAGCCAAGAGCGTGACAGTGGACAGCCCCAGCATTTT.

This clone was detected only once. The rearrangement uses TRBV18 and TRBJ1-5, with TRBD1 as a possible D gene (6 bases). V lost 0 bases and J 6 bases, leaving 12 bases between the germline ends. The CDR3 is 15 residues long. Germline loops: CDR1 KGHSH, CDR2 LQKENI. CDR3 sequence: CASSPPGGLVQPQHF. As DNA, the CDR3 is TGTGCCAGCTCACCACCCGGGGGGCTGGTTCAGCCCCAGCATTTT. The variable domain in full, with the rest retrieved from reference TRBV18 and TRBJ1-5, is NAGVMQNPRHLVRRRGQEARLRCSPMKGHSHVYWYRQLPEEGLKFMVYLQKENIIDESGMPKERFSAEFPKEGPSILRIQQVVRGDSAAYFCASSPPGGLVQPQHFGDGTRLSIL.

J is TRBJ2-2 and V is TRBV6-1; TRBD2 is a possible D gene (6 bases). Per the germline V gene, CDR1 is MNHNS and CDR2 is SASEGT. This CDR3 is built from 14 residues. The ends were cut back, 5 bases at V and 3 bases at J, with 10 bases in the middle. CDR3 region: CASSRDSYTGELFF. The CDR3 DNA follows: TGTGCCAGCAGTCGGGACTCTTACACCGGGGAGCTGTTTTTT.